The TCR beta chain under discussion was sequenced for a study of neurological immune-mediated disorders. The CDR3 contains 15 residues. Germline CDR1 and CDR2: SGHRS and YFSETQ. V gave up 5 bases and J gave up 5 bases; unmatched junction bases: 13. There are many counts of this clonotype. Its antigen is still unknown. In TCRdb, the 5' RACE reads were re-called with MiXCR into one record per CDR3 protein. The sample lists roughly 80,000 distinct CDR3 sequences; more than 15% were seen once. General observations from the study: The highest TCR clonal expansion occurred in HTLV-1-associated myelopathy; multiple sclerosis fell below healthy controls.

The material sequenced was PBMCs. The chain links TRBV5-1 to TRBJ2-7; 7 bases align to TRBD1. The source of this sequence is a woman between 40 and 55 years old in good health. The CDR3 loop is CASSRGGEREDEQYF. The CDR3 nucleotides read TGCGCCAGCAGTAGAGGGGGCGAAAGGGAAGACGAGCAGTACTTC.